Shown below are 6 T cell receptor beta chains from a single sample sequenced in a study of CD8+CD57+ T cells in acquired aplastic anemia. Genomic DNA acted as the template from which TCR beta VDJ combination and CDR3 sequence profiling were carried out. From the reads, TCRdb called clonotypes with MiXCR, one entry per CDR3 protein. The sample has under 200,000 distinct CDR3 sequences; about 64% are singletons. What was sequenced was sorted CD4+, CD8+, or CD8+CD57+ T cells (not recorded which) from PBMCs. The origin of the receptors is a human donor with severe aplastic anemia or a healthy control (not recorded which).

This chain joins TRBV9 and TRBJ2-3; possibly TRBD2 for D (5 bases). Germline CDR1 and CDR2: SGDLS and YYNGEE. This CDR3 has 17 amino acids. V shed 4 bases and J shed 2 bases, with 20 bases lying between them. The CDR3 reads CASSPRTGSIFTDTQYF. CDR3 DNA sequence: TGTGCCAGCAGCCCCCGGACTGGCTCGATTTTCACAGATACGCAGTATTTT.

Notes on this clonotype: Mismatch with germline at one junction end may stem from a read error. CDR3 region: CDSSPGRGGDTQYF. The CDR3 nucleotides are TGTGACAGCAGCCCTGGCAGGGGTGGAGATACGCAGTATTTT. The J gene is TRBJ2-3, the V gene TRBV7-3, with TRBD1 as a possible D gene (6 bases). CDR1 is SGHTA and CDR2 is FQGTGA in the germline V gene. This CDR3 comprises 14 residues.

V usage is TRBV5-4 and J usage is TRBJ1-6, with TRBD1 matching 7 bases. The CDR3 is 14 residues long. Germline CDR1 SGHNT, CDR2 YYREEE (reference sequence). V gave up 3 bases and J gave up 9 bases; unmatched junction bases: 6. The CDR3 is CASSSRDRASPLHF. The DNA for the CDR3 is TGTGCCAGCAGCTCCCGGGACAGAGCTTCACCCCTCCACTTT. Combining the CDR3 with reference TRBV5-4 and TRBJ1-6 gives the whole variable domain ETGVTQSPTHLIKTRGQQVTLRCSSQSGHNTVSWYQQALGQGPQFIFQYYREEENGRGNFPPRFSGLQFPNYSSELNVNALELDDSALYLCASSSRDRASPLHFGNGTRLTVT.

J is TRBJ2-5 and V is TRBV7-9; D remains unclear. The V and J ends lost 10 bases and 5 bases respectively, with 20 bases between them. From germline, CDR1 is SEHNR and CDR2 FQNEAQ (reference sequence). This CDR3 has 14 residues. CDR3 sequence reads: CATSDPDTRETQYF. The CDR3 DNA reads TGTGCCACCAGTGACCCTGACACTCGGGAGACCCAGTACTTC.

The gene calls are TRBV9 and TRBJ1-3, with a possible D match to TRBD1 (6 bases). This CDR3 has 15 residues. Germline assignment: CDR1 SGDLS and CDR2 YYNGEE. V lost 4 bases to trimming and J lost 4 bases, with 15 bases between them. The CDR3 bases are TGTGCCAGCAGCCTCAGCGGGGGGCTGGGAAACACCATATATTTT. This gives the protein CASSLSGGLGNTIYF. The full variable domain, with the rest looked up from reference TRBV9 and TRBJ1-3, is DSGVTQTPKHLITATGQRVTLRCSPRSGDLSVYWYQQSLDQGLQFLIQYYNGEERAKGNILERFSAQQFPDLHSELNLSSLELGDSALYFCASSLSGGLGNTIYFGEGSWLTVV.

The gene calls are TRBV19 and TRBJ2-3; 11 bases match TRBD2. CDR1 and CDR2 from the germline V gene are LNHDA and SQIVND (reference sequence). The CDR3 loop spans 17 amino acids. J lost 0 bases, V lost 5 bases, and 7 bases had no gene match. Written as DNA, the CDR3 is TGTGCCAGTAGTCCCGATACTAGCGGGAGTAGCACAGATACGCAGTATTTT. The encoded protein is CASSPDTSGSSTDTQYF. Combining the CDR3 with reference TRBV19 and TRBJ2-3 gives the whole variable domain DGGITQSPKYLFRKEGQNVTLSCEQNLNHDAMYWYRQDPGQGLRLIYYSQIVNDFQKGDIAEGYSVSREKKESFPLTVTSAQKNPTAFYLCASSPDTSGSSTDTQYFGPGTRLTVL.